This TCR beta chain stems from a study of T cell repertoires in cytomegalovirus infection. TCRdb ran MiXCR on the reads and lists one entry per CDR3 protein. The top ten clones hold around 15% of a sample with 900,000 to 950,000 distinct CDR3 sequences, around 32% of them seen once. This clonotype was found a few times. What it binds is unknown. Germline values: CDR1 SEHNR, CDR2 FQNEAQ (reference sequence). The V gene end was trimmed by 5 bases and the J gene end by 4 bases; junction bases not matched to a gene: 7. The CDR3 is 15 amino acids. The sample here was cultured CD8+ T cells from PBMCs, taken from culture after CMV antigen stimulation. The chain employs TRBV7-9 and TRBJ2-3; 9 nucleotides agree with TRBD1. This receptor was obtained from a human donor in good health (CMV status not recorded). Some clones in this sample may be carry-over from other donors' samples. CDR3 residues: CASSPRTGVADTQYF. CDR3 coding DNA: TGTGCCAGCAGCCCTCGGACAGGGGTTGCAGATACGCAGTATTTT.